This T cell receptor (beta chain) was documented in a study of human T cells and chemical hapten exposure. Turning to the study itself: Variation in per-sample TCR yields came mainly from small pooled library volume differences. Findings and limits, study-wide: It should be noted that donors had alopecia, so their immune response may differ from healthy people's. With DPC sensitization, TCRs exceeding 1 in 1000 frequency showed no change.

This clonotype was recorded at least ten times. Its antigen is unidentified. TCRdb reprocessed the RACE reads with MiXCR, giving one entry per CDR3 protein. The repertoire includes around 350,000 distinct CDR3 sequences, over 5% of them detected once, and about 8.2% sits in the top ten. Trimming pared 3 bases from V and 10 bases from J, leaving 21 bases between. This CDR3 region has 15 residues. From germline, CDR1 is SGHTA and CDR2 FQGNSA. Stated time point: pre-sensitization, week 0. The treatment was: therapeutic diphenylcyclopropenone sensitization with weekly scalp DPC. The source of this sequence is a woman younger than 35 with alopecia areata. Some clones in this sample may be carry-over from other donors' samples. This specimen was whole blood, taken in connection with sensitization to the hapten diphenylcyclopropenone (DPC). The chain carries TRBV7-2 and TRBJ1-1, with D uncertain. In DNA, the CDR3 is TGTGCCAGCAGCTTCCAATCACGGTCTGCGGTGGGAGCTTTCTTT. Translating gives CASSFQSRSAVGAFF.